There are many counts of the clone carrying this T cell receptor (beta chain). The antigen is not known. Germline loops: CDR1 MNHEY, CDR2 SVGAGI. This CDR3 contains 12 residues. Deletions cut 5 bases from V and 0 bases from J, with 3 bases between. This record belongs to a study of CD8 T cells in ankylosing spondylitis. Study-wide points: A TCR beta motif made of fewer than ten highly homologous variants seemed typical of ankylosing spondylitis blood. Disease-linked clones were CD8+ and relatively rare in peripheral blood.

TCRdb reprocessed the 5' RACE reads via MiXCR and lists one record per CDR3 protein. The table has about 840,000 distinct CDR3 sequences, around 11% seen once. Sequencing was carried out using blood, either unsorted or a sorted T cell fraction (not recorded which). The TCR comes from a male donor with ankylosing spondylitis. The chain has TRBV6-5 and TRBJ2-3; unclear D gene. CDR3 bases: TGTGCCAGCAGTGACAGCACAGATACGCAGTATTTT. Its protein is CASSDSTDTQYF.